This TCR beta chain was observed in a study of T cells in Graves' hyperthyroidism and ophthalmopathy. Notes on the study in general: Ophthalmopathy prediction by the model preceded onset by a median about 6.5 months.

No ophthalmopathy progression within 18 months constituted stable Graves' hyperthyroidism. Diagnoses used clinical symptoms, serum thyroxine and TRAb, thyroid ultrasound and orbital computed tomography. Trimming shortened V by 4 bases and J by 5 bases, and 11 bases separated the two germline ends. Germline CDR1 MNHEY, CDR2 SMNVEV (reference sequence). This CDR3 region has 13 residues. On this clonotype itself: What it recognizes is unknown.

TCR beta CDR3 regions were amplified from RNA transcripts. Initially, a first-round RT-PCR of the TCR CDR3 employed the HTBI primer set. TCRdb processed the multiplex PCR reads anew with MiXCR; each CDR3 protein has one entry. The sample lists approximately 430,000 distinct CDR3 sequences, more than 15% occurring once. Sequences were obtained from blood. This sequence joins TRBV27 and TRBJ1-1; maybe TRBD1 (5 bases). This clonotype was sampled from a woman between 18 and 30 years old with Graves' hyperthyroidism. CDR3 residues: CASSSAGRTEAFF. CDR3 DNA sequence: TGTGCCAGCAGTTCGGCAGGGAGGACTGAAGCTTTCTTT.